This T cell receptor (beta chain) stems from a study of blood T cell repertoires in COVID-19. Measured with immunoSEQ multiplex PCR; TCRdb has only the in-frame clones, and not every one. The top ten hold around 6.1% of the sample, which has 150,000 or so clones, around 86% seen once. The sample was peripheral blood. This TCR was sampled from an elderly man with acute or convalescent COVID-19.

The CDR3 DNA follows: TGCGCCAGCAGCCAGGGACTAGCCCCCTACAATGAGCAGTTCTTC. Translating it yields CASSQGLAPYNEQFF. The rearrangement joins TRBV4-1 to TRBJ2-1; 9 nucleotides agree with TRBD2. From germline, CDR1 is MGHRA and CDR2 YSYEKL. Trimming removed 3 bases from V and 2 bases from J; junction bases left unmatched: 2. This CDR3 comprises 15 residues.